Listed below are T cell receptor beta chains from one sample, sequenced in a study of vaccination and CD4 T cells after COVID-19. For these receptors, no antigen is known. MiXCR, applied by TCRdb to the PCR reads, yields one record per CDR3 protein. The sample has 13,000 to 15,000 distinct CDR3 sequences, about 65% seen once. Material: CD4+ T cells from blood, cultured in vitro. The receptor set was obtained from a human donor who had recovered from COVID-19. The CDR3 runs from the conserved cysteine through the conserved F or W. Each record gives: D gene, J gene, clone size, V gene, CDR3 DNA, CDR3 protein. The D gene is left open where the match is weak. A row's size may be missing; if present it is once, few, many or a size class.

>-|TRBJ1-6|-|TRBV6-1
TGTGCCAGCAGGATCCTTCCGACGGCTAATAATTCACCCCTCCACTTT
CASRILPTANNSPLHF
>-|TRBJ1-5|medium-sized|TRBV30
TGTGCCTGGAGTGTGAAGAACAATCAGCCCCAGCATTTT
CAWSVKNNQPQHF
>-|TRBJ1-3|-|TRBV7-3
TGTGCCAGCGGGCGGGGGTCTGGAAACACCATATATTTT
CASGRGSGNTIYF
>TRBD1|TRBJ1-6|-|TRBV20-1
TGCAGTGCTAGGCGGGCAGGGGGGTCTGATTCACCCCTCCACTTT
CSARRAGGSDSPLHF
>-|TRBJ2-2|-|TRBV19
TGTGCCAGTAGTCGGCGAAGGGACACCGGGGAGCTGTTTTTT
CASSRRRDTGELFF
>-|TRBJ1-1|-|TRBV11-3
TGTGCCAGCAGTCCCGGCTGGACTGAAGCTTTCTTT
CASSPGWTEAFF
>-|TRBJ2-2|-|TRBV11-3
TGTGCCAGCAGGTTATTCGGGTTGGGGTACACCGGGGAGCTGTTTTTT
CASRLFGLGYTGELFF
>-|TRBJ2-1|-|TRBV5-1
TGCGCCAGCAGCTTAGCGGTGAGCTCCTACAATGAGCAGTTCTTC
CASSLAVSSYNEQFF
>-|TRBJ2-5|-|TRBV7-8
TGTGCCAGCAGCACTTCGGGGACCCAGTACTTC
CASSTSGTQYF
>-|TRBJ2-7|-|TRBV29-1
TGCAGCGTTGAGCGGCAGCCTTACGAGCAGTACTTC
CSVERQPYEQYF
>-|TRBJ2-7|-|TRBV2
TGTGCCAGCCGGGGTAGGACAGGGACTAGCTCCTACGAGCAGTACTTC
CASRGRTGTSSYEQYF
>-|TRBJ2-3|-|TRBV6-5
TGTGCCAGCAGTTTCCCTTACGCAGATACGCAGTATTTT
CASSFPYADTQYF
>-|TRBJ1-3|-|TRBV12-3/TRBV12-4
TGTGCCAGCAGGCCAGTAGGAACAGACACCATATATTTT
CASRPVGTDTIYF
>-|TRBJ1-1|-|TRBV6-5
TGTGCCAGCAGTTTCAGACAGAACACTGAAGCTTTCTTT
CASSFRQNTEAFF
>-|TRBJ2-3|-|TRBV6-1
TGTGCCAGCAGTGAAGCTCTTCCGGGTTTCACAGATACGCAGTATTTT
CASSEALPGFTDTQYF
>TRBD1|TRBJ1-1|-|TRBV29-1
TGCAGCGTTACTCGGACAGGGTTGAACACTGAAGCTTTCTTT
CSVTRTGLNTEAFF
>-|TRBJ2-1|-|TRBV15
TGTGCCACCAGCAGAGGTTTGAATGAGCAGTTCTTC
CATSRGLNEQFF
>TRBD1|TRBJ1-2|once|TRBV5-7
TGTGCCAGCAGCTCGTGTGTATCAATTTGGACAGGGGGAAACTATGGCTACACCTTC
CASSSCVSIWTGGNYGYTF
>-|TRBJ1-5|-|TRBV7-8
TGTGCCAGCAGCTTAGGGGTGACAGGCAATCGGCCCCAGCATTTT
CASSLGVTGNRPQHF
>-|TRBJ1-1|-|TRBV2
TGTGCCAGCAGGCCGCCGTGGGGATGGGACACTGAAGCTTTCTTT
CASRPPWGWDTEAFF
>-|TRBJ1-2|-|TRBV11-2
TGTGCCAGCAGCTTAAGATTCCCTTCGGGTCAAGGCTACACCTTC
CASSLRFPSGQGYTF
>TRBD1|TRBJ2-3|-|TRBV20-1
TGCAGTGCTGCCCTACCAGGGGGCCAGGGAGATACGCAGTATTTT
CSAALPGGQGDTQYF
>-|TRBJ1-2|-|TRBV28
TGTGCCAGCAGTTTTAATGGGGGCTACACCTTC
CASSFNGGYTF
>TRBD2|TRBJ2-7|-|TRBV12-3/TRBV12-4
TGTGCCAGCAGATATAGCGGGGGCTACGAGCAGTACTTC
CASRYSGGYEQYF
>-|TRBJ1-3|-|TRBV6-5
TGTGCCAGCAGTTCCTGGAAGTCCTCTGGAAACACCATATATTTT
CASSSWKSSGNTIYF
>-|TRBJ2-4|few|TRBV7-2
TGTGCCAGCAGCTTACCCTTCGGGGCGCTTGGCAAAAACATTCAGTACTTC
CASSLPFGALGKNIQYF
>TRBD1|TRBJ2-7|-|TRBV7-2
TGTGCCAGCAGCTTAGTGGGACAGGCATCCTACGAGCAGTACTTC
CASSLVGQASYEQYF
>TRBD1|TRBJ1-6|few|TRBV25-1
TGTGCCAGCAGGGGACAGGGATGGTCACCCCTCCACTTT
CASRGQGWSPLHF
>-|TRBJ2-2|-|TRBV27
TGTGCCAGCAGTCCAACCGCGGGAATGGGGACCCGCACTCACACCGGGGAGCTGTTTTTT
CASSPTAGMGTRTHTGELFF
>-|TRBJ1-6|few|TRBV25-1
TGTGCCAGCAGTGAATGGCGTGGCGGCCCGAGCTCCTATAATTCACCCCTCCACTTT
CASSEWRGGPSSYNSPLHF
>-|TRBJ1-2|-|TRBV7-9
TGTGCCAGCAGTTCTACCCCTGGGTCATTGGGCTACACCTTC
CASSSTPGSLGYTF
>-|TRBJ2-7|once|TRBV6-5
TGTGCCAGCAGTTACTCGCGGGCGAGGGCCTCAACCTACGAGCAGTACTTC
CASSYSRARASTYEQYF
>-|TRBJ2-1|-|TRBV6-1
TGTGCCAGCAGATTGGGTAGAGGGGGCTACAATGAGCAGTTCTTC
CASRLGRGGYNEQFF
>-|TRBJ1-5|-|TRBV19
TGTGCCAGTAGAGGGACACCCAATCAGCCCCAGCATTTT
CASRGTPNQPQHF
>-|TRBJ1-2|once|TRBV10-3
TGTGCCATCAGTCGAAACCGAATCGAGGAGGGCTATGGCTACACCTTC
CAISRNRIEEGYGYTF
>-|TRBJ1-1|-|TRBV11-2
TGTGCCAGCGGCTCCCTGAAGGGGGTTTCAGGTGAAGCTTTCTTT
CASGSLKGVSGEAFF
>-|TRBJ1-2|-|TRBV27
TGTGCCAGCAGTTCTATCGGGTTGGCAGGGCTTAACTATGGCTACACCTTC
CASSSIGLAGLNYGYTF
>-|TRBJ2-5|-|TRBV4-2
TGTGCCAGCAGCCCCGCCACAGCACGTTCTGAAGAGACCCAGTACTTC
CASSPATARSEETQYF
>-|TRBJ1-5|-|TRBV6-2/TRBV6-3
TGTGCCAGCAAGGTCCAGGGGAGGTACAATCAGCCCCAGCATTTT
CASKVQGRYNQPQHF
>-|TRBJ2-5|once|TRBV20-1
TGCAGTGCTAACGGGGATCAAGAGACCCAGTACTTC
CSANGDQETQYF
>-|TRBJ1-5|once|TRBV4-2
TGTGCCAGCAGCCGAGTCTCGGGACCGAGCAATCAGCCCCAGCATTTT
CASSRVSGPSNQPQHF
>-|TRBJ1-6|-|TRBV30
TGTGCCTGCCGGGCCGGCAGCTCCTATAATTCACCCCTCCACTTT
CACRAGSSYNSPLHF